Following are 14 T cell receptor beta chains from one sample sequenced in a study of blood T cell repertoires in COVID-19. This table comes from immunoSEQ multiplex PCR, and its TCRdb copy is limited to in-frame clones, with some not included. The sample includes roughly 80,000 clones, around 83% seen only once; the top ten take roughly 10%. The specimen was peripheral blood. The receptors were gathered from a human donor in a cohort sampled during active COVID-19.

Here the CDR3 reads CASSARQIGANVLTF. In nucleotides, the CDR3 is TGTGCCAGCAGCGCCAGACAGATTGGGGCCAACGTCCTGACTTTC. The chain uses TRBV9 and TRBJ2-6, with D possibly TRBD1 on 5 matching bases. The V end lost 3 bases, the J end lost 3 bases, and 10 bases lay between the germline ends. Germline V lookup: CDR1 SGDLS, CDR2 YYNGEE. The CDR3 has 15 residues.

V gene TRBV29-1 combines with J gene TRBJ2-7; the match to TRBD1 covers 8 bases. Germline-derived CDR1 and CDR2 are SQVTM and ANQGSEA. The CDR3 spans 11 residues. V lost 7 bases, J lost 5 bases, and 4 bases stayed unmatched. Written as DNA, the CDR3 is TGCAGCGGGGGACAGGACGACGAGCAGTACTTC. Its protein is CSGGQDDEQYF.

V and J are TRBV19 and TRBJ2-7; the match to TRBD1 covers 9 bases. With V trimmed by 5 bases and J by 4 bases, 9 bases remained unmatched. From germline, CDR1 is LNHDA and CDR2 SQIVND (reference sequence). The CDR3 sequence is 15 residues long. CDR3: CASSLPGQGPYEQYF. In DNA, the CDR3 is TGTGCCAGTAGTCTCCCGGGACAGGGCCCGTACGAGCAGTACTTC.

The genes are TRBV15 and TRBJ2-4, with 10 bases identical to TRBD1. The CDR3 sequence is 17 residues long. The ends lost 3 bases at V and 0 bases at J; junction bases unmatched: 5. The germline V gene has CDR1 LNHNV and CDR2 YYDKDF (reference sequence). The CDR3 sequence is CATSRGQGLRAKNIQYF. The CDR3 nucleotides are TGTGCCACCAGCAGGGGACAGGGGCTAAGAGCCAAAAACATTCAGTACTTC.

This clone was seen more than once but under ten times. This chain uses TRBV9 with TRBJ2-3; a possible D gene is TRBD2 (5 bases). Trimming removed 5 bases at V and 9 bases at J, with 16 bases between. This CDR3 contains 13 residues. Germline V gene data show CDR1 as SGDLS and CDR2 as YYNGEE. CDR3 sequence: CASSSSGPQTQYF. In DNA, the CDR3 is TGTGCCAGCAGTAGCAGCGGACCCCAGACGCAGTATTTT.

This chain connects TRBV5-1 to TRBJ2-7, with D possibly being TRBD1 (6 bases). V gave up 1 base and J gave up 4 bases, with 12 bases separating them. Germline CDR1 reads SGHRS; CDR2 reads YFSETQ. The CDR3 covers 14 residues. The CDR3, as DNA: TGCGCCAGCAGCTTGTCACGAGGGGGATACGAGCAGTACTTC. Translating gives CASSLSRGGYEQYF.

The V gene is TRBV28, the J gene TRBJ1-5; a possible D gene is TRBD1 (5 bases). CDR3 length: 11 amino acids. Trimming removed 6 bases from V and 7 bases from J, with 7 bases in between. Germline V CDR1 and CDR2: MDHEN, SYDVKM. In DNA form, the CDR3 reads TGTGCCAGCAGGCGGGACCAGCCCCAGCATTTT. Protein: CASRRDQPQHF.

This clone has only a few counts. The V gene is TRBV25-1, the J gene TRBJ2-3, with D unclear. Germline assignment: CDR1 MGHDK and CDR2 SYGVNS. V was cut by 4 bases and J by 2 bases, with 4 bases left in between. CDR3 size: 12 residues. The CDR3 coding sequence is TGTGCCAGCAGTGCCTCCACAGATACGCAGTATTTT. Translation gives CASSASTDTQYF. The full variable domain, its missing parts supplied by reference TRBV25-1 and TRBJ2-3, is EADIYQTPRYLVIGTGKKITLECSQTMGHDKMYWYQQDPGMELHLIHYSYGVNSTEKGDLSSESTVSRIRTEHFPLTLESARPSHTSQYLCASSASTDTQYFGPGTRLTVL.

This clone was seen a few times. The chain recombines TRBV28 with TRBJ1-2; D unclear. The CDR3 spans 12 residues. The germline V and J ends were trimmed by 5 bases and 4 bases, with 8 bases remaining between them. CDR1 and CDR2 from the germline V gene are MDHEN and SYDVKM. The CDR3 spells CASSRVGYGYTF. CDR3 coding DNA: TGTGCCAGCAGTCGGGTGGGCTATGGCTACACCTTC.

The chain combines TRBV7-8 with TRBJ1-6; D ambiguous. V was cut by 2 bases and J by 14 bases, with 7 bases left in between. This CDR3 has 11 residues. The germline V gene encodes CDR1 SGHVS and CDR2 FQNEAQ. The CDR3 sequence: CASSLRQTLHF. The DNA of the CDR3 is TGTGCCAGCAGCTTACGTCAGACCCTCCACTTT.

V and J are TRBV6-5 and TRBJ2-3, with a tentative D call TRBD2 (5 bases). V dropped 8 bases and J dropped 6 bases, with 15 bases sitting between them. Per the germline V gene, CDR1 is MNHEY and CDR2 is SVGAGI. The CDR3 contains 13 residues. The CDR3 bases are TGTGCCAGCGGCGGAGGTTTTGGGGATACGCAGTATTTT. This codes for CASGGGFGDTQYF.

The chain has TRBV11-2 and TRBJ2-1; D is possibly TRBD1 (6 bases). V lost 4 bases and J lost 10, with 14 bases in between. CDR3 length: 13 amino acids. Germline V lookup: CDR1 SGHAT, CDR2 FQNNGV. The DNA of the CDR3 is TGTGCCAGCAGCTCAGGGGATGGTAGGGAGCAGTTCTTC. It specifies CASSSGDGREQFF.

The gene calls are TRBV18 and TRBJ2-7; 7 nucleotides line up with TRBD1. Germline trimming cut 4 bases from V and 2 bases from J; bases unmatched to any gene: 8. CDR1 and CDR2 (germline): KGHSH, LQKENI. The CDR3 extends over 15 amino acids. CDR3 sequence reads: CASSHGQEGPYEQYF. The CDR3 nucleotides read TGTGCCAGCTCACACGGACAGGAAGGTCCCTACGAGCAGTACTTC.

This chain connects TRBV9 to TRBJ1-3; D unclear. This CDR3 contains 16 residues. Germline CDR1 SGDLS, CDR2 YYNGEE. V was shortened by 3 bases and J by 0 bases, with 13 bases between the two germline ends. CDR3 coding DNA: TGTGCCAGCAGCGAGTTCCCTACAGACTCTGGAAACACCATATATTTT. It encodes CASSEFPTDSGNTIYF. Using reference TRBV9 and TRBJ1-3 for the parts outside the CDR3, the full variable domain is DSGVTQTPKHLITATGQRVTLRCSPRSGDLSVYWYQQSLDQGLQFLIQYYNGEERAKGNILERFSAQQFPDLHSELNLSSLELGDSALYFCASSEFPTDSGNTIYFGEGSWLTVV.